Presented here are 23 T cell receptor beta chains from one specimen sequenced in a study of blood T cell repertoires in COVID-19. TCRdb keeps only in-frame clones here, not all; method: immunoSEQ multiplex PCR. The sample carries approximately 160,000 clones, 86% recorded once. The sequencing sample was made of peripheral blood. Receptors originate from a man between 50 and 59 years old with active or convalescent COVID-19.

V usage is TRBV11-2 and J usage is TRBJ2-7; no clear D. Germline V gene lookup returns CDR1 SGHAT and CDR2 FQNNGV. The length of the CDR3 is 14 residues. V shed 2 bases and J shed 4 bases, with 12 bases lying between them. The CDR3 bases are TGTGCCAGCAGCTTAACGTGGCAGGATTACGAGCAGTACTTC. This translates into CASSLTWQDYEQYF.

DNA of the CDR3: TGCGCCAGCAGCCGGGGACAGGGAAACACTGAAGCTTTCTTT. It is translated as CASSRGQGNTEAFF. The V and J genes are TRBV5-1 and TRBJ1-1; 9 bases match TRBD1. Losses at the gene ends were 4 bases for V and 2 bases for J; bases not matched to a gene: 3. CDR1 is SGHRS, CDR2 YFSETQ, per germline. The CDR3 extends over 14 amino acids.

V and J are TRBV3-1 (or the pseudogene TRBV3-2) and TRBJ1-5; the D gene is possibly TRBD1 (5 bases). The CDR3 contains 12 residues. The germline V gene encodes CDR1 LGHDT and CDR2 YNNKEL (reference sequence). The germline V and J ends were trimmed by 5 bases and 6 bases, with 8 bases remaining between them. CDR3 loop: CASSLGVQPQHF. CDR3 DNA: TGTGCCAGCAGCTTAGGGGTTCAGCCCCAGCATTTT.

The V gene is TRBV5-1, the J gene TRBJ1-1; tentative D call: TRBD1 (6 bases). The CDR3 loop spans 15 amino acids. V lost 4 bases and J lost 0, with 13 bases in between. Germline CDR1 SGHRS, CDR2 YFSETQ. CDR3 nucleotides: TGCGCCAGCAGCGGCGGACAGATGATGAACACTGAAGCTTTCTTT. Amino acids: CASSGGQMMNTEAFF. Combining the CDR3 with reference TRBV5-1 and TRBJ1-1 gives the whole variable domain KAGVTQTPRYLIKTRGQQVTLSCSPISGHRSVSWYQQTPGQGLQFLFEYFSETQRNKGNFPGRFSGRQFSNSRSEMNVSTLELGDSALYLCASSGGQMMNTEAFFGQGTRLTVV.

The V gene is TRBV3-1 (or the pseudogene TRBV3-2), the J gene TRBJ2-1; TRBD2 agrees at 9 bases. The CDR3 runs 14 residues. Germline lookup yields CDR1 LGHDT and CDR2 YNNKEL (reference sequence). The V gene end was trimmed by 3 bases and the J gene end by 9 bases; junction bases not matched to a gene: 6. The CDR3 DNA follows: TGTGCCAGCAGCCAGAAGCGGGGGGAGGGTGAGCAGTTCTTC. Its translation: CASSQKRGEGEQFF.

In the case of this clone: An end of the junction differs from the germline gene, which may be a read error. Other DNA sequences in this specimen translate into the identical CDR3. The gene calls are TRBV24-1 and TRBJ2-5, with 10 bases that match TRBD2. The CDR3 extends over 17 amino acids. The germline V gene encodes CDR1 KGHDR and CDR2 SFDVKD. CDR3 residues: CATSDEPPGLAAETQYF. In DNA, the CDR3 is TGTGCCACCAGTGATGAACCCCCCGGACTAGCGGCGGAGACCCAATACTTC.

This clone has a handful of counts. This rearrangement joins TRBV18 to TRBJ2-7; D may be TRBD2 (6 bases). CDR1 is KGHSH, CDR2 LQKENI, per germline. The V and J ends lost 3 bases and 4 bases respectively, with 16 bases between them. The CDR3 sequence is 15 residues long. CDR3 in DNA: TGTGCCAGCTCACCTCCGGGACCCGGGGGATACGAGCAGTACTTC. Its translation is CASSPPGPGGYEQYF.

DNA of the CDR3: TGTGCCAGCAGCTTAGGTGGACTAGCGGGGGACAATGAGCAGTTCTTC. The encoded protein is CASSLGGLAGDNEQFF. This rearrangement joins TRBV13 to TRBJ2-1, with TRBD2 matching over 13 bases. Germline CDR1 PRHDT, CDR2 FYEKMQ (reference sequence). This CDR3 comprises 16 residues. The V and J ends lost 0 bases and 5 bases, in that order; junction bases with no gene match: 1. The variable domain in full, completed from reference TRBV13 and TRBJ2-1, reads AAGVIQSPRHLIKEKRETATLKCYPIPRHDTVYWYQQGPGQDPQFLISFYEKMQSDKGSIPDRFSAQQFSDYHSELNMSSLELGDSALYFCASSLGGLAGDNEQFFGPGTRLTVL.

The gene calls are TRBV6-5 and TRBJ1-1, with D tentatively TRBD1 (6 bases). CDR3 length: 15 amino acids. Per germline, CDR1 MNHEY and CDR2 SVGAGI. V was trimmed by 1 base and J by 0 bases, leaving 9 bases between them. The CDR3 coding sequence is TGTGCCAGCAGTTACTGGCAGGGGCTGAACACTGAAGCTTTCTTT. It codes for CASSYWQGLNTEAFF.

The chain recombines TRBV4-2 with TRBJ2-7, with a possible D match to TRBD1 (5 bases). The germline V and J ends were trimmed by 1 base and 5 bases, with 15 bases remaining between them. This CDR3 spans 15 amino acids. Germline V gene sequence: CDR1 LGHNA, CDR2 YNFKEQ. In nucleotides, the CDR3 is TGTGCCAGCAGCCAAGGGGCAGGGATCACCAACGAGCAGTACTTC. Amino acid sequence: CASSQGAGITNEQYF.

This clone was counted between two and nine times. The J gene is TRBJ2-7, the V gene TRBV6-6; TRBD2 might be the D (8 bases). CDR3 length: 15 amino acids. Germline V gene data show CDR1 as MNHNY and CDR2 as SVGAGI (reference sequence). V lost 6 bases to trimming and J lost 3 bases, with 18 bases between them. CDR3 amino acids: CASSPGGSGSYEQYF. In DNA form, the CDR3 reads TGTGCCAGCAGCCCAGGGGGGAGCGGGAGCTACGAGCAGTACTTC.

The chain recombines TRBV19 with TRBJ1-1; TRBD1 is a possible D gene (5 bases). The germline V gene has CDR1 LNHDA and CDR2 SQIVND (reference sequence). Trimming left V 6 bases short and J 7 bases short, with 12 bases between. This CDR3 has 12 residues. The CDR3 loop reads CASSQGLGEAFF. CDR3 in DNA: TGTGCCAGTAGCCAGGGTCTAGGTGAAGCTTTCTTT.

As to this clone: This clone may be a read error of a much larger clone one base away. This chain uses TRBV2 with TRBJ1-5; weak D call: TRBD1 (5 bases). There are 16 residues in the CDR3. The V end lost 8 bases, the J end lost 6 bases, and 23 bases lay between the germline ends. Germline V CDR1 and CDR2: SNHLY, FYNNEI. The CDR3 DNA follows: TGTGCCAGCTGTGTAGTTGGGGGGGGGTCATTTCAGCCCCAGCATTTT. Protein: CASCVVGGGSFQPQHF.

The chain joins TRBV11-3 to TRBJ1-6, with 10 bases aligning to TRBD1. After removal of 5 bases from V and 9 bases from J, the junction contained 4 bases not matched to a gene. Germline CDR1 is SGHNT and CDR2 is YENEEA. CDR3 length: 14 residues. The CDR3 reads CASSLTGGSSPLHF. The DNA of the CDR3 is TGTGCCAGCAGCCTGACAGGGGGCAGTTCACCCCTCCACTTT.

The CDR3 protein is CASSFVSSGGAGSTDTQYF. The DNA for the CDR3 is TGTGCCAGCAGCTTCGTTTCGAGCGGGGGGGCGGGTAGCACAGATACGCAGTATTTT. The V call is TRBV7-8, the J call TRBJ2-3, with 10 nucleotides matching TRBD2. Germline V gene data show CDR1 as SGHVS and CDR2 as FQNEAQ. The CDR3 contains 19 residues. V shed 3 bases and J 0 bases; nucleotides not matched to a gene: 12. Filled out from reference TRBV7-8 and TRBJ2-3, the complete variable domain reads GAGVSQSPRYKVAKRGQDVALRCDPISGHVSLFWYQQALGQGPEFLTYFQNEAQLDKSGLPSDRFFAERPEGSVSTLKIQRTQQEDSAVYLCASSFVSSGGAGSTDTQYFGPGTRLTVL.

The V call is TRBV5-8, the J call TRBJ1-4; D possibly corresponds to TRBD1 (6 bases). The germline CDR1 and CDR2 sequences are SGHTS and YDEGEE. Deletions cut 4 bases from V and 8 bases from J, with 18 bases between. This CDR3 contains 15 residues. The CDR3 sequence: CASSPYRDGQEKLFF. The CDR3 DNA follows: TGTGCCAGCAGCCCATACAGGGACGGGCAGGAAAAACTGTTTTTT.

The chain links TRBV6-5 to TRBJ1-1; D ambiguous. From germline, CDR1 is MNHEY and CDR2 SVGAGI. V was pared by 8 bases and J by 1 base, with 14 bases between. CDR3 size: 14 residues. The CDR3 protein is CASSGGLWNTEAFF. The CDR3 DNA follows: TGTGCCAGCTCTGGAGGGCTCTGGAACACTGAAGCTTTCTTT.

The chain combines TRBV3-1 (or the pseudogene TRBV3-2) with TRBJ1-1; D is ambiguous. Germline-derived CDR1 and CDR2 are LGHDT and YNNKEL (reference sequence). Trimming shortened V by 0 bases and J by 8 bases, and 4 bases separated the two germline ends. The CDR3 contains 11 residues. DNA for the CDR3: TGTGCCAGCAGCCAAGATCTGGAAGCTTTCTTT. Residues: CASSQDLEAFF.

The gene calls are TRBV4-3 and TRBJ2-4; 9 nucleotides match TRBD2. The CDR3 has 19 residues. Germline V gives CDR1 LGHNA, CDR2 YSLEER. V lost 0 bases and J lost 8; bases outside the gene matches: 17. The CDR3 bases are TGCGCCAGCAGCCAAGATAATGAGGCTGGCGGGGGGGCCTATTACATTCAGTACTTC. Protein: CASSQDNEAGGGAYYIQYF.

In DNA, the CDR3 is TGTGCCAGCAGCCCCGCCGGGACTAGCGGGAAAGAGACCCAGTACTTC. Its protein product is CASSPAGTSGKETQYF. The chain joins TRBV13 to TRBJ2-5, with 13 bases matching TRBD2. Germline V gene lookup returns CDR1 PRHDT and CDR2 FYEKMQ (reference sequence). V lost 5 bases, J lost 3 bases, and 6 bases stayed unmatched. There are 16 residues in the CDR3.

The J gene is TRBJ1-3, the V gene TRBV19, with D possibly being TRBD1 (5 bases). V lost 7 bases, J lost 4 bases, and 23 bases lay in between. The CDR3 contains 17 residues. Germline assignment: CDR1 LNHDA and CDR2 SQIVND (reference sequence). The CDR3 DNA follows: TGTGCCAGTATTTCCCCGACCGGGGGGTTAGGAGGAAACACCATATATTTT. The encoded protein is CASISPTGGLGGNTIYF.

The rearrangement links TRBV7-2 to TRBJ2-5, with 7 positions matching TRBD2. The ends lost 1 base at V and 4 bases at J; junction bases unmatched: 9. This CDR3 comprises 16 residues. The germline CDR1 and CDR2 sequences are SGHTA and FQGNSA. For the CDR3, the DNA is TGTGCCAGCAGCTTAGAAAGGGCGGGAGAGGGAGAGACCCAGTACTTC. Translating it yields CASSLERAGEGETQYF.

The J gene is TRBJ2-5, the V gene TRBV4-1, with D hard to call. The germline V and J ends were trimmed by 2 bases and 5 bases, with 12 bases remaining between them. CDR1 is MGHRA and CDR2 is YSYEKL in the germline V gene. This CDR3 comprises 14 residues. CDR3 coding DNA: TGCGCCAGCAGCCAACCAGAACGTTACGAGACCCAGTACTTC. As protein: CASSQPERYETQYF.